This entry features one T cell receptor beta chain sequence. The antigen is undetermined. Authors of the study amplified TCR beta CDR3 regions from RNA transcripts. TCR CDR3 regions were first amplified by RT-PCR with HTBI primers. TCRdb processed the multiplex PCR reads anew with MiXCR; each CDR3 protein has one entry. This sample has over 450,000 distinct CDR3 sequences; approximately 14% occur once, and the top ten carry roughly 17%. This CDR3 spans 15 amino acids. Trimming took off 1 base at V and 4 bases at J, with 13 bases between the two ends. In germline, CDR1 is MNHEY, CDR2 SMNVEV (reference sequence). These data originate in a study of T cells in Graves' hyperthyroidism and ophthalmopathy. Study findings and constraints: Model-based prediction identified ophthalmopathy a median roughly 5.9 months prior to its onset. Appearing also in blood were most of the thyroid clonotypes expanded above 0.001.

Sequencing was carried out using blood. This sequence was found in a woman aged 18 to 35 with Graves' hyperthyroidism. V gene TRBV27 combines with J gene TRBJ2-5; possibly TRBD1 or TRBD2 for D (6 bases each). DNA of the CDR3: TGTGCCAGCAGTTTATTTGGGGGGCTAAGAGAGACCCAGTACTTC. Translation: CASSLFGGLRETQYF.